This entry describes one T cell receptor (beta chain). Its specific antigen is unknown. Per-nucleotide qualities are absent, and no much larger clonotype sits a single base away. Every donor was a healthy Caucasian. Three pairs of female monozygotic twins, all aged about 18 to 29 years, made up the twin cohort. RNA for TCR libraries was isolated from peripheral blood mononuclear cells. Receptor amplification or capture employed 5' RACE. Sequencing relied on an Illumina HiSeq 2000. A universal primer binding site was introduced by template switching, and a unique molecular identifier was present in the final cDNA, enabling accurate counting of TCR cDNA molecules. Specific primers in the conserved constant-segment region were used to synthesize first-strand cDNA for the TCR alpha and beta chains. To control for contamination, every cDNA library was double barcoded, receiving both a SMART-Mk sample barcode and Illumina barcodes. TruSeq adapter sequences and Illumina sample barcodes were added in two successive PCR steps. The TCR alpha and beta cDNA libraries were sequenced on the Illumina HiSeq platform using custom primers. The original methods were these. MiGEC was used to process raw reads and extract unique molecular identifiers, and MiXCR was used to find CDR3 positions. For each individual, recombination models were inferred using an EM algorithm with the repgenHMM and IGoR tools. The tcR package in R was used for shared clonotype analysis, with sharing normalized by the product of cloneset sizes. To study raw recombination free of thymic and clonal selection effects, out-of-frame nonproductive sequences were analyzed. In TCRdb, the public reads were trimmed at Q25 with fastp and aligned with MiXCR, with productive beta chains retained. One record per CDR3 amino acid sequence lists the most common genes and DNA. TCRdb, not the original authors, processed these V and J calls. The sample records a few hundred thousand distinct CDR3 sequences, 9% to 10% of which are singletons. The ten most abundant clones make up approximately 3.2% of the sample.

The data originate from a study of identical twins (dated by TCRdb to between 2015 and 2016). About the investigation overall: TCR alpha and beta repertoires from monozygotic twins, unrelated adults of various ages and cord blood were deep-sequenced to test whether fetal clonotypes persist. Replicate twin experiments were performed at different times using different library preparation protocols to rule out contamination.

Study-level results and caveats: In monozygotic twins, out-of-frame TCR alpha sharing was systematically underestimated by recombination models, although the models agreed with sharing between unrelated individuals. The excess sharing between twins in beta out-of-frame sequences was weaker because fewer shared sequences reduced the signal-to-noise ratio. Abundant cord blood beta clonotypes had fewer insertions, young adult naive repertoires showed a similar but weaker trend, and memory repertoires showed no such trend. Because the same donors could not be followed over many years, the conclusions relied on cross-sectional statistical analysis. Invariant T cells such as MAIT and iNKT could partly confound zero-insertion analyses, although diverse VJ usage argued against such confounding for most clonotypes. Compared with coincidental sharing between unrelated individuals, an excess of low generation-probability sequences was observed among out-of-frame TCR alpha sequences shared between twins.

Trimming removed 3 bases from V and 5 bases from J; the gene matches leave 8 bases unexplained. The CDR3 sequence holds 16 residues, the cysteine and phenylalanine included. Of all the DNA, just the CDR3 is kept, 48 bases in frame from base 1. The germline V gene encodes CDR1 KGHDR and CDR2 SFDVKD. This sample was also put to use in a study of yellow fever vaccine responses in identical twins. As that second paper reports: The T cell response to vaccination in identical twins was reported by the authors to appear partly convergent and partly personalized. In identical twins, the study followed T cell clones that responded to the vaccine with precision.

Sequenced: PBMCs. Here the chain combines TRBV24-1 and TRBJ2-1; 8 bases in the junction line up with TRBD2. This sequence was found in a woman between 18 and 29 years old in good health. The DNA sequence reads TGTGCCACCAGTGATCCTACTAGCGGCCTAAACAATGAGCAGTTCTTC. Translated, it reads CATSDPTSGLNNEQFF.